The sample holds one count of the clone carrying this T cell receptor beta chain. Its target is unknown. PCR employed 60 Vbeta and 13 Jbeta primers. TCRdb's copy holds only in-frame clones and misses some; the assay was immunoSEQ multiplex PCR. The data hold more than 140,000 clones, with roughly 80% observed a single time. These data originate in a study of cytomegalovirus exposure and HLA in healthy donors. General study points: Published work reported that the classifier diagnosed cytomegalovirus status with high specificity and sensitivity.

Germline values: CDR1 MDHEN, CDR2 SYDVKM. The J segment lost 3 bases and the V segment lost 3 bases, leaving 2 bases of the junction unmatched. The length of the CDR3 is 14 residues. The genes are TRBV28 and TRBJ1-5; TRBD1 matches at 7 bases. The sequenced sample was PBMCs. The sequence was obtained from a female donor in good health and CMV-seronegative. CDR3 amino acids: CASSFGTVNQPQHF. CDR3 DNA: TGTGCCAGCAGTTTCGGGACAGTCAATCAGCCCCAGCATTTT. Together with reference TRBV28 and TRBJ1-5, the CDR3 gives the full variable domain: DVKVTQSSRYLVKRTGEKVFLECVQDMDHENMFWYRQDPGLGLRLIYFSYDVKMKEKGDIPEGYSVSREKKERFSLILESASTNQTSMYLCASSFGTVNQPQHFGDGTRLSIL.